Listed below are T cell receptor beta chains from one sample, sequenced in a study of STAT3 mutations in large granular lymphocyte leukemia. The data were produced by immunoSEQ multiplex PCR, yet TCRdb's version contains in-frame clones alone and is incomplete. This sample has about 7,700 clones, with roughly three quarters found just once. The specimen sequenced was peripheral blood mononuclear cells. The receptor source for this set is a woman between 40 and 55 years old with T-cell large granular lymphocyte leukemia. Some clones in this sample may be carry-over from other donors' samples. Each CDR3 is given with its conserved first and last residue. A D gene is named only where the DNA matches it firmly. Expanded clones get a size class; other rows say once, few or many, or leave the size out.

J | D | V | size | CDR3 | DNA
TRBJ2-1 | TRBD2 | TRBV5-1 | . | CASSLGQKLTGTSGPSSYNEQFF | TGCGCCAGCAGCTTGGGACAAAAGTTAACCGGGACTAGCGGGCCTAGCTCCTACAATGAGCAGTTCTTC
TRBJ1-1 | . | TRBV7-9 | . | CASRSADTEAFF | TGTGCCAGCAGGAGTGCCGACACTGAAGCTTTCTTT
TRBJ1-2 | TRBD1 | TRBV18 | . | CASSPRTGGNGYTF | TGTGCCAGCTCACCAAGGACAGGGGGGAATGGCTACACCTTC
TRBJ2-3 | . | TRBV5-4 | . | CASFTADTDTQYF | TGTGCCAGCTTCACAGCGGACACAGATACGCAGTATTTT
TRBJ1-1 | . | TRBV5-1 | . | CASSPDNTEAFF | TGCGCCAGCAGCCCGGACAACACTGAAGCTTTCTTT
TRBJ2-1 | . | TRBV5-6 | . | CASSLDRSPGEQFF | TGTGCCAGCAGCTTGGACAGGTCCCCGGGTGAGCAGTTCTTC
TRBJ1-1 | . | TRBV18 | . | CASSPATEAFF | TGTGCCAGCTCACCAGCCACTGAAGCTTTCTTT
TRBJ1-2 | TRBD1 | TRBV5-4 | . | CASSLGTTGGWDGYTF | TGTGCCAGCAGCTTGGGAACCACAGGGGGCTGGGATGGCTACACCTTC
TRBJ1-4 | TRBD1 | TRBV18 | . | CASTPGTGVGEKLFF | TGTGCCAGCACCCCCGGGACAGGGGTAGGAGAAAAACTGTTTTTT
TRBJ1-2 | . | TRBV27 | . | CASSQNQGFYGYTF | TGTGCCAGCAGCCAAAATCAGGGGTTCTATGGCTACACCTTC
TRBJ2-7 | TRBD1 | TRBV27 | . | CASSSTQGFPYEQYF | TGTGCCAGCAGTAGCACACAGGGGTTTCCCTACGAGCAGTACTTC
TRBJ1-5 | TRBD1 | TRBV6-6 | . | CASRLTGSNQPQHF | TGTGCCAGCAGATTGACAGGGAGCAATCAGCCCCAGCATTTT
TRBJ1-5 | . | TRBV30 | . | CAWSVWGERQPQHF | TGTGCCTGGAGTGTTTGGGGGGAACGTCAGCCCCAGCATTTT
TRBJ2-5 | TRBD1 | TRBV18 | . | CASSPRDREETQYF | TGTGCCAGCTCACCCCGGGACAGGGAAGAGACCCAGTACTTC
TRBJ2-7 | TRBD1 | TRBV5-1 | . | CASSLERGLVGDEQYF | TGCGCCAGCAGCTTGGAAAGGGGGCTAGTCGGCGACGAGCAGTACTTC
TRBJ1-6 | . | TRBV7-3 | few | CASSSQNNSPLHF | TGTGCCAGCAGCTCGCAGAATAATTCACCCCTCCACTTT
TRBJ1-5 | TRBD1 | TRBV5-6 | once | CASSYDRGGVSQPQHF | TGTGCCAGCAGCTATGACAGGGGGGGCGTCAGTCAGCCCCAGCATTTT
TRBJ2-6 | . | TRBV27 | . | CASSSTGAGANVLTF | TGTGCCAGCAGTTCCACCGGGGCCGGGGCCAACGTCCTGACTTTC
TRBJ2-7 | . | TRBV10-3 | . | CAISEWGTRRSSYEQYF | TGTGCCATCAGTGAGTGGGGGACACGAAGGAGCTCCTACGAGCAGTACTTC
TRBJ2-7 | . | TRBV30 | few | CAWDRGYEQYF | TGTGCCTGGGACCGCGGGTACGAGCAGTACTTC
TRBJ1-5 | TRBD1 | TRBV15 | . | CATSRDMAGTEPQHF | TGTGCCACCAGCAGAGATATGGCGGGGACAGAGCCCCAGCATTTT
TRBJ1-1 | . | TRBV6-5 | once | CASSLGLTPAEAFF | TGTGCCAGCAGTCTCGGACTGACTCCCGCCGAAGCTTTCTTT
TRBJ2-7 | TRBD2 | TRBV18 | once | CASSPLAGNEQYF | TGTGCCAGCTCACCCCTAGCGGGCAACGAGCAGTACTTC
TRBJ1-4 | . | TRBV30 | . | CAWSAGATNEKLFF | TGTGCCTGGAGTGCGGGAGCAACTAATGAAAAACTGTTTTTT
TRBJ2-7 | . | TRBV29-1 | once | CSVEGGDSYYEQYF | TGCAGCGTTGAGGGGGGGGACAGCTACTACGAGCAGTACTTC
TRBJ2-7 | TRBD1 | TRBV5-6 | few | CASSFDRGPSCF | TGTGCCAGCAGCTTTGACAGGGGACCCAGCTGCTTC
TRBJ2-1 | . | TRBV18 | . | CASSPLVGGSSYNEQFF | TGTGCCAGCTCACCCCTTGTGGGGGGAAGCTCCTACAATGAGCAGTTCTTC
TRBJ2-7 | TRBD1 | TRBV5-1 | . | CASTRGTGGADEQYF | TGCGCCAGCACAAGGGGCACAGGGGGCGCGGACGAGCAGTACTTC
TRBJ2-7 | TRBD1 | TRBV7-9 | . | CASSSGTGGFYEQYF | TGTGCCAGCAGCTCCGGGACAGGGGGCTTTTACGAGCAGTACTTC
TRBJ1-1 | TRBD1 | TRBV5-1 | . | CASRRQGTNTEAFF | TGCGCCAGTCGGCGACAGGGGACGAACACTGAAGCTTTCTTT
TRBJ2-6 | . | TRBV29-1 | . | CSVTQGSGANVLTF | TGCAGCGTTACCCAAGGCTCTGGGGCCAACGTCCTGACTTTC
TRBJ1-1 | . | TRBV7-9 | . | CASSPVRMNTEAFF | TGTGCCAGCAGCCCGGTAAGGATGAACACTGAAGCTTTCTTT
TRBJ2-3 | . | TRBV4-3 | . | CASSRLASATSTDTQYF | TGCGCCAGCAGCCGGTTGGCTAGCGCAACTAGCACAGATACGCAGTATTTT
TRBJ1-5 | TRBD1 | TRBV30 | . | CAWSVGGTGDQPQHF | TGTGCCTGGAGTGTAGGCGGGACAGGGGATCAGCCCCAGCATTTT
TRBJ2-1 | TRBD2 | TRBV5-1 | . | CASSLGAGGPTYNEQFF | TGCGCCAGCAGCTTGGGGGCGGGAGGGCCTACATACAATGAGCAGTTCTTC
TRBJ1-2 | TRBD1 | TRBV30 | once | CAWEGTGYGYTF | TGTGCCTGGGAAGGGACAGGGTATGGCTACACCTTC
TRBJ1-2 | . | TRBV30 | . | CAWSVLSQGRTGRYGYTF | TGTGCCTGGAGTGTACTATCACAGGGCCGTACAGGTCGCTATGGCTACACCTTC
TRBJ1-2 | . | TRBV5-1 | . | CASSLGAAGASGYTF | TGCGCCAGCAGCTTGGGTGCCGCAGGGGCGAGTGGCTACACCTTC
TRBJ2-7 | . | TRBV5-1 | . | CASSLGGQQPYEQYF | TGCGCCAGCAGCTTGGGAGGACAGCAGCCCTACGAGCAGTACTTC
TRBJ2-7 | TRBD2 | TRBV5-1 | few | CASSAPLAGEQYF | TGCGCCAGCAGCGCCCCTCTAGCGGGAGAGCAGTACTTC
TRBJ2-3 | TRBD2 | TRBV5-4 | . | CASSLGTSGPRGITQYF | TGTGCCAGCAGCTTGGGGACTAGCGGGCCGAGGGGTATTACGCAGTATTTT
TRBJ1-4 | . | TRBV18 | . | CASRGENEKLFF | TGTGCCAGCCGGGGGGAAAATGAAAAACTGTTTTTT
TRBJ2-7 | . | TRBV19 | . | CASSPTRRGGEQYF | TGTGCCAGTAGCCCTACCAGGAGGGGGGGAGAGCAGTACTTC
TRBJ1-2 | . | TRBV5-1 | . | CASSPPARGNGYTF | TGCGCCAGCAGCCCACCGGCGAGGGGTAATGGCTACACCTTC
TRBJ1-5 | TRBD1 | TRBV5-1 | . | CASSPGQGSNQPQHF | TGCGCCAGCAGCCCTGGACAGGGTAGCAATCAGCCCCAGCATTTT
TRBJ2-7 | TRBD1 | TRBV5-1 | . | CASSLGQGFSYEQYF | TGCGCCAGCAGCTTGGGACAGGGTTTCTCCTACGAGCAGTACTTC
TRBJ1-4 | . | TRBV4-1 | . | CASSQDNYLSNEKLFF | TGCGCCAGCAGCCAAGATAATTACCTCTCTAATGAAAAACTGTTTTTT
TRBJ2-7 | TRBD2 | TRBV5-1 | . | CASSGTSGSYEQYF | TGCGCCAGCAGCGGGACTAGCGGCTCCTACGAGCAGTACTTC
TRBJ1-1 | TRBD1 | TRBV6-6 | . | CASSYTTGATEAFF | TGTGCCAGCAGTTACACTACAGGGGCCACTGAAGCTTTCTTT
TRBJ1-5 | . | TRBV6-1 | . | CASSEGRWGAQNQPQHF | TGTGCCAGCAGTGAGGGTAGATGGGGGGCGCAGAATCAGCCCCAGCATTTT
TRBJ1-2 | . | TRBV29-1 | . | CSGLGSYGYTF | TGCAGCGGCCTAGGCAGCTATGGCTACACCTTC